Listed below are T cell receptor beta chains from one sample, sequenced in a study of shared clonotypes between healthy human individuals. Only in-frame clones appear in the TCRdb table, and some are missing; sequencing was by immunoSEQ multiplex PCR. Of about 1.4 million clones listed, around 95% are singletons. The sequencing input was naive CD4+ T cells sorted from blood. Source of these receptors: a man aged 25 to 45 in good health. Both conserved end residues are part of each CDR3. Each record gives: D gene, clone size, V gene, J gene, CDR3 DNA, CDR3 protein. D genes are given only for firm matches. Rows give clone size only sometimes, using once, few, many, or a class for an expanded clone.

d_gene: -; abundance: -; v_gene: TRBV5-4; j_gene: TRBJ2-3; CDR3nt: TGTGCCAGCAGCTTGGAGGGGGTTACCACAGATACGCAGTATTTT; CDR3aa: CASSLEGVTTDTQYF
d_gene: TRBD1; abundance: -; v_gene: TRBV7-8; j_gene: TRBJ1-4; CDR3nt: TGTGCCAGCAGCTTGGACAGGGGGCGACCTAATGAAAAACTGTTTTTT; CDR3aa: CASSLDRGRPNEKLFF
d_gene: -; abundance: once; v_gene: TRBV5-4; j_gene: TRBJ1-3; CDR3nt: TGTGCCAGCCACTCGGGAAAAGGCTCTGGAAACACCATATATTTT; CDR3aa: CASHSGKGSGNTIYF
d_gene: TRBD2; abundance: -; v_gene: TRBV4-3; j_gene: TRBJ2-3; CDR3nt: TGCGCCAGCAGCCAAGAAGGCCTAGCGGGAGATAATACGCAGTATTTT; CDR3aa: CASSQEGLAGDNTQYF
d_gene: -; abundance: -; v_gene: TRBV9; j_gene: TRBJ2-2; CDR3nt: TGTGCCAGCAGCGTAGGACAGATGAACACCGGGGAGCTGTTTTTT; CDR3aa: CASSVGQMNTGELFF
d_gene: TRBD2; abundance: -; v_gene: TRBV11-2; j_gene: TRBJ2-5; CDR3nt: TGTGCCAGCAGCCCCAACCCTAGCGGGAGGGGGGAGACCCAGTACTTC; CDR3aa: CASSPNPSGRGETQYF
d_gene: -; abundance: -; v_gene: TRBV9; j_gene: TRBJ2-7; CDR3nt: TGTGCCAGCAGCGTAGCACCGACAGGCTCCTACGAGCAGTACTTC; CDR3aa: CASSVAPTGSYEQYF
d_gene: -; abundance: -; v_gene: TRBV5-1; j_gene: TRBJ1-5; CDR3nt: TGCGCCAGCAGCTTGATGGGCATGAGCAATCAGCCCCAGCATTTT; CDR3aa: CASSLMGMSNQPQHF
d_gene: -; abundance: once; v_gene: TRBV19; j_gene: TRBJ2-5; CDR3nt: TGTGCCAGTAGTATAGACAGGGGCCAAGAGACCCAGTACTTC; CDR3aa: CASSIDRGQETQYF
d_gene: TRBD2; abundance: -; v_gene: TRBV5-1; j_gene: TRBJ2-5; CDR3nt: TGCGCCAGCAGCTTCCGAGCGGGAACCCCCACCATCCAAGAGACCCAGTACTTC; CDR3aa: CASSFRAGTPTIQETQYF
d_gene: -; abundance: -; v_gene: TRBV19; j_gene: TRBJ2-7; CDR3nt: TGTGCCAGTACCCCCACGGGGGTGGACGAGCAGTACTTC; CDR3aa: CASTPTGVDEQYF
d_gene: -; abundance: -; v_gene: TRBV9; j_gene: TRBJ2-2; CDR3nt: TGTGCCAGCAGCAGGGAAGGACACCGGGGAGCTGTTTTT; CDR3aa: CASSREGHRGAVF
d_gene: -; abundance: -; v_gene: TRBV5-1; j_gene: TRBJ1-4; CDR3nt: TGCGCCAGCAGCTCGGGGTCTTTAGGGGAAAAACTGTTTTTT; CDR3aa: CASSSGSLGEKLFF
d_gene: -; abundance: -; v_gene: TRBV21-1; j_gene: TRBJ1-1; CDR3nt: TGTGCCAGCAGGGCGACGGATAACACTGAAGCTTTCTTT; CDR3aa: CASRATDNTEAFF
d_gene: -; abundance: -; v_gene: TRBV2; j_gene: TRBJ2-3; CDR3nt: TGTGCCAGCAGTGTGGAGGGGTCAGATACGCAGTATTTT; CDR3aa: CASSVEGSDTQYF
d_gene: -; abundance: -; v_gene: TRBV15; j_gene: TRBJ2-7; CDR3nt: TGTGCCACCAGCAGAAAGACTAACTCCTACGAGCAGTACTTC; CDR3aa: CATSRKTNSYEQYF
d_gene: -; abundance: -; v_gene: TRBV28; j_gene: TRBJ2-7; CDR3nt: TGTGCCAGCAGTTTCTCTTCGGAGGGTGGGGGGCAGTACTTC; CDR3aa: CASSFSSEGGGQYF
d_gene: -; abundance: -; v_gene: TRBV18; j_gene: TRBJ2-7; CDR3nt: TGTGCCAGCTCACCCACACGGGGAAGGTCCTGGGGGCCGGAGCAGTACTTC; CDR3aa: CASSPTRGRSWGPEQYF
d_gene: -; abundance: once; v_gene: TRBV19; j_gene: TRBJ2-7; CDR3nt: TGTGCCAGTAGTATTCGACAGAGCGAGCAGTACTTC; CDR3aa: CASSIRQSEQYF
d_gene: -; abundance: -; v_gene: TRBV2; j_gene: TRBJ2-5; CDR3nt: TGTGCCAGCAGTGAAGACGTACGGGAGACCCAGTACTTC; CDR3aa: CASSEDVRETQYF
d_gene: TRBD1; abundance: -; v_gene: TRBV11-3; j_gene: TRBJ2-5; CDR3nt: TGTGCCAGCAGCCTGGGGACAGGGCCTCAAGAGACCCAGTACTTC; CDR3aa: CASSLGTGPQETQYF
d_gene: TRBD1; abundance: few; v_gene: TRBV4-2; j_gene: TRBJ1-2; CDR3nt: TGTGCCAGCAGCCAAGGGACAGGGGGCGACTATGGCTACACCTTC; CDR3aa: CASSQGTGGDYGYTF
d_gene: -; abundance: -; v_gene: TRBV9; j_gene: TRBJ1-2; CDR3nt: TGTGCCAGCAGCGCGGGCTGGTATGGCTACACCTTC; CDR3aa: CASSAGWYGYTF
d_gene: -; abundance: -; v_gene: TRBV18; j_gene: TRBJ2-1; CDR3nt: TGTGCCAGCTCACCAGATGGTTCTATCAACAATGAGCAGTTCTTC; CDR3aa: CASSPDGSINNEQFF
d_gene: -; abundance: -; v_gene: TRBV7-8; j_gene: TRBJ2-4; CDR3nt: TGTGCCAGCAGCCCGCACCCGTGGGGACAGGGGGTAGCGGGAGGGAAAAACATTCAGTACTTC; CDR3aa: CASSPHPWGQGVAGGKNIQYF
d_gene: TRBD1; abundance: -; v_gene: TRBV10-1; j_gene: TRBJ1-1; CDR3nt: TGCGCCAGCAGTGGACAGGGGGCAGAAGCTTTCTTT; CDR3aa: CASSGQGAEAFF
d_gene: -; abundance: -; v_gene: TRBV28; j_gene: TRBJ2-7; CDR3nt: TGTGCCAGCAGTTTGACCGGGACTCCGAGCTCCTACGAGCAGTACTTC; CDR3aa: CASSLTGTPSSYEQYF
d_gene: -; abundance: -; v_gene: TRBV5-1; j_gene: TRBJ2-3; CDR3nt: TGCGCCAGCAGCTTGGAGGGCTTTCCCACAGATACGCAGTATTTT; CDR3aa: CASSLEGFPTDTQYF